The rows below give T cell receptor beta chains drawn from one sample of a study of identical twins. TCRdb processed the 5' RACE reads anew with MiXCR; each CDR3 protein has one entry. The table includes about 900,000 distinct CDR3 sequences, more than 9% detected once. The sample was also reused in another study, on yellow fever vaccine responses in identical twins.

The material sequenced was PBMCs. The receptors shown here come from a woman aged 18-29 years in good health. CDR3s include the opening cysteine and the closing phenylalanine or tryptophan. A D gene is named only where the DNA matches it firmly. Clone size is given for some rows only: seen once, a few or many times, or a class if the clone is expanded.

abundance: -
d_gene: TRBD1
v_gene: TRBV19
j_gene: TRBJ2-4
CDR3nt: TGTGCCAGTAGTATAGATCGATCCCCGACAGGGGTTCACATTCAGTACTTC
CDR3aa: CASSIDRSPTGVHIQYF

abundance: -
d_gene: TRBD1
v_gene: TRBV2
j_gene: TRBJ2-1
CDR3nt: TGTGCCAGAGGGACAGGGGCGTCTGATGAGCAGTTCTTC
CDR3aa: CARGTGASDEQFF

abundance: -
d_gene: TRBD1
v_gene: TRBV4-1
j_gene: TRBJ2-7
CDR3nt: TGCGCCAGCAGCCAACACACGCCCGGGACAGCCTACGAGCAGTACTTC
CDR3aa: CASSQHTPGTAYEQYF

abundance: many
d_gene: TRBD1
v_gene: TRBV4-1
j_gene: TRBJ1-1
CDR3nt: TGCGCCAGCAGCCAATCGGGAAGGGACAGTTTTCTTAAGAACACTGAAGCTTTCTTT
CDR3aa: CASSQSGRDSFLKNTEAFF

abundance: -
d_gene: -
v_gene: TRBV28
j_gene: TRBJ2-5
CDR3nt: TGTGCCAGCAGTTTCCCGCAGGGATCCCAAGAGACCCAGTACTTC
CDR3aa: CASSFPQGSQETQYF

abundance: -
d_gene: TRBD1
v_gene: TRBV25-1
j_gene: TRBJ1-1
CDR3nt: TGTGCCAGCAGTGGGAGCAGGGGGATGAACACTGAAGCTTTCTTT
CDR3aa: CASSGSRGMNTEAFF

abundance: -
d_gene: TRBD2
v_gene: TRBV12-3/TRBV12-4
j_gene: TRBJ2-1
CDR3nt: TGTGCCTGCAGTTTAGGGGGACTAGCGGAAACCTTTTACAATGAGCAGTTCTTC
CDR3aa: CACSLGGLAETFYNEQFF

abundance: few
d_gene: TRBD2
v_gene: TRBV20-1
j_gene: TRBJ2-5
CDR3nt: TGCAGTGCCCGCGGGGGGCACAGCGGGGGGGCCGAGACCCAGTACTTC
CDR3aa: CSARGGHSGGAETQYF

abundance: -
d_gene: -
v_gene: TRBV12-3/TRBV12-4
j_gene: TRBJ2-5
CDR3nt: TGTGCCAGCAGCGGGGGTGGACTGGGAGAGACCCAGTACTTC
CDR3aa: CASSGGGLGETQYF

abundance: -
d_gene: -
v_gene: TRBV19
j_gene: TRBJ2-1
CDR3nt: TGTGCCAGTAGTATTGGCGGGGTCTACAATGAGCAGTTCTTC
CDR3aa: CASSIGGVYNEQFF

abundance: -
d_gene: -
v_gene: TRBV7-9
j_gene: TRBJ2-3
CDR3nt: TGTGCCAGCAGCCCAAGGGGCCGGACCCCCTTCACAGATACGCAGTATTTT
CDR3aa: CASSPRGRTPFTDTQYF

abundance: many
d_gene: TRBD2
v_gene: TRBV6-2/TRBV6-3
j_gene: TRBJ2-1
CDR3nt: TGTGCCAGCAGTTACGGGGCGGGGGGCCCCAATGAGCAGTTCTTC
CDR3aa: CASSYGAGGPNEQFF

abundance: few
d_gene: TRBD2
v_gene: TRBV7-2
j_gene: TRBJ2-1
CDR3nt: TGTGCCAGCAGCTTAGCGGGACTAGCGGGGGGGCCCTACAATGAGCAGTTCTTC
CDR3aa: CASSLAGLAGGPYNEQFF

abundance: many
d_gene: -
v_gene: TRBV4-1
j_gene: TRBJ2-5
CDR3nt: TGCGCCAGCAGCCAAGACTTCGAGACCCAGTACTTC
CDR3aa: CASSQDFETQYF

abundance: many
d_gene: -
v_gene: TRBV7-9
j_gene: TRBJ1-4
CDR3nt: TGTGCCAGCAGCTTAGAGGGAAGTTCAACTAATGAAAAACTGTTTTTT
CDR3aa: CASSLEGSSTNEKLFF

abundance: few
d_gene: TRBD2
v_gene: TRBV10-3
j_gene: TRBJ2-5
CDR3nt: TGTGCCATCAGCCCTAGCGGGGGGGCGTCAGAGACCCAGTACTTC
CDR3aa: CAISPSGGASETQYF

abundance: -
d_gene: -
v_gene: TRBV3-1
j_gene: TRBJ2-5
CDR3nt: TGTGCCAGCAGCCAAACCCCTGAAGTGGGGCAAGAGACCCAGTACTTC
CDR3aa: CASSQTPEVGQETQYF

abundance: few
d_gene: TRBD2
v_gene: TRBV10-3
j_gene: TRBJ2-5
CDR3nt: TGTGCCATCAGTGAGTCCGCCGGGGGGGAAGAGACCCAGTACTTC
CDR3aa: CAISESAGGEETQYF

abundance: many
d_gene: TRBD2
v_gene: TRBV11-2
j_gene: TRBJ2-3
CDR3nt: TGTGCCAGCAGCTTAGGGGGACTAGCTGGGAGAACGCAGTATTTT
CDR3aa: CASSLGGLAGRTQYF

abundance: -
d_gene: -
v_gene: TRBV11-2
j_gene: TRBJ2-3
CDR3nt: TGTGCCAGCAGCTTAGAATCAGCGGGTAGGACCCGGTCCGATACGCAGTATTTT
CDR3aa: CASSLESAGRTRSDTQYF

abundance: -
d_gene: TRBD2
v_gene: TRBV4-1
j_gene: TRBJ2-1
CDR3nt: TGCGCCAGCAAACAAATAGCGGGGGTCTACAATGAGCAGTTCTTC
CDR3aa: CASKQIAGVYNEQFF

abundance: -
d_gene: -
v_gene: TRBV4-2
j_gene: TRBJ1-5
CDR3nt: TGTGCCAGCAGGGGAGACAGAGACAATCAGCCCCAGCATTTT
CDR3aa: CASRGDRDNQPQHF

abundance: few
d_gene: -
v_gene: TRBV20-1
j_gene: TRBJ2-1
CDR3nt: TGCAGTGCCATAAGTCCTAGCCTAAACTACAATGAGCAGTTCTTC
CDR3aa: CSAISPSLNYNEQFF

abundance: -
d_gene: TRBD2
v_gene: TRBV20-1
j_gene: TRBJ2-3
CDR3nt: TGCAGTGCTCGTCCGACTAGCGGGAACTCAGATACGCAGTATTTT
CDR3aa: CSARPTSGNSDTQYF

abundance: few
d_gene: -
v_gene: TRBV6-5
j_gene: TRBJ2-5
CDR3nt: TGTGCCAGCAGTTACTCGATGAGAATAGCGGAGACCTTCCAAGAGACCCAGTACTTC
CDR3aa: CASSYSMRIAETFQETQYF

abundance: -
d_gene: -
v_gene: TRBV7-6
j_gene: TRBJ2-5
CDR3nt: TGTGCCAGCAGCTTCAATTTCTATAAAGAGACCCAGTACTTC
CDR3aa: CASSFNFYKETQYF

abundance: many
d_gene: TRBD2
v_gene: TRBV29-1
j_gene: TRBJ2-1
CDR3nt: TGCAGCGTTCGGGGGGGGGAGCACAATGAGCAGTTCTTC
CDR3aa: CSVRGGEHNEQFF

abundance: few
d_gene: -
v_gene: TRBV15
j_gene: TRBJ1-2
CDR3nt: TGTGCCACCAGCAGAGATAGGTCCCCGAGCTATGGCTACACCTTC
CDR3aa: CATSRDRSPSYGYTF

abundance: few
d_gene: TRBD1
v_gene: TRBV24-1
j_gene: TRBJ1-1
CDR3nt: TGTGCCACCCCGGGACAGTCAATACACGATTTGAACACTGAAGCTTTCTTT
CDR3aa: CATPGQSIHDLNTEAFF

abundance: many
d_gene: -
v_gene: TRBV7-9
j_gene: TRBJ1-2
CDR3nt: TGTGCCAGCAGCCCCCCGGGAATCTCTAACTATGGCTACACCTTC
CDR3aa: CASSPPGISNYGYTF

abundance: few
d_gene: -
v_gene: TRBV7-8
j_gene: TRBJ2-2
CDR3nt: TGTGCCAGCAGACCAGTGACCGGCATAGGTGGCGGGATTACCGGGGAGCTGTTTTTT
CDR3aa: CASRPVTGIGGGITGELFF

abundance: few
d_gene: -
v_gene: TRBV4-1
j_gene: TRBJ2-1
CDR3nt: TGCGCCAGCAGCCGAACAGAGCCGTTCCCTTACAATGAGCAGTTCTTC
CDR3aa: CASSRTEPFPYNEQFF

abundance: few
d_gene: -
v_gene: TRBV5-1
j_gene: TRBJ2-6
CDR3nt: TGCGCCAGCAGCTTGGTCCATGAGGGGGCCAACGTCCTGACTTTC
CDR3aa: CASSLVHEGANVLTF

abundance: -
d_gene: -
v_gene: TRBV6-1
j_gene: TRBJ1-5
CDR3nt: TGTGCCAGCAGATCCGTACAGGGAAATAGCAATCAGCCCCAGCATTTT
CDR3aa: CASRSVQGNSNQPQHF

abundance: many
d_gene: TRBD2
v_gene: TRBV6-2/TRBV6-3
j_gene: TRBJ2-1
CDR3nt: TGTGCCAGCAGACGAAGCGGGGGGGCCTCGAATGAGCAGTTCTTC
CDR3aa: CASRRSGGASNEQFF

abundance: many
d_gene: TRBD1
v_gene: TRBV5-1
j_gene: TRBJ1-6
CDR3nt: TGCGCCAGCAGTCGCGGACAGGGACCTAATTCACCCCTCCACTTT
CDR3aa: CASSRGQGPNSPLHF

abundance: few
d_gene: TRBD1
v_gene: TRBV20-1
j_gene: TRBJ2-5
CDR3nt: TGCAGTGCTCGGGACAGTAACTCAGAGACCCAGTACTTC
CDR3aa: CSARDSNSETQYF

abundance: few
d_gene: -
v_gene: TRBV12-5
j_gene: TRBJ2-3
CDR3nt: TGTGCTAGTGGTTTGGTACGGAACGAAGTAACAGATACGCAGTATTTT
CDR3aa: CASGLVRNEVTDTQYF